Listed here are 23 T cell receptor beta chains from one sample, sequenced in a study of blood T cell repertoires in COVID-19. Sequencing used immunoSEQ multiplex PCR; TCRdb keeps in-frame clones, though not all of them. Among about 220,000 clones listed, about 86% were seen once. Sequenced sample: PBMCs or T cells enriched from blood (not recorded which). All receptors come from a middle-aged woman with acute COVID-19.

CDR3 region: CASSLLNSPLHF. In nucleotides, the CDR3 is TGTGCCAGCAGTCTACTTAATTCACCCCTCCACTTT. The gene calls are TRBV27 and TRBJ1-6; no firm D call. V lost 5 bases and J lost 6, with 5 bases in between. Germline values: CDR1 MNHEY, CDR2 SMNVEV (reference sequence). This CDR3 comprises 12 residues.

This clone came up a few times. V is TRBV7-8 and J is TRBJ2-1; TRBD1 matches 7 bases. The J segment lost 10 bases and the V segment lost 5 bases, leaving 5 bases of the junction unmatched. This CDR3 comprises 12 residues. Germline V lookup: CDR1 SGHVS, CDR2 FQNEAQ. The CDR3 loop is CASSADRREQFF. CDR3 DNA: TGTGCCAGCAGCGCGGACAGGCGCGAGCAGTTCTTC.

The genes are TRBV6-5 and TRBJ2-1; D may be TRBD1 (7 bases). The V end lost 8 bases, the J end lost 5 bases, and 16 bases lay between the germline ends. This CDR3 has 14 residues. Germline V lookup: CDR1 MNHEY, CDR2 SVGAGI. CDR3: CASSPAGGNNEQFF. DNA for the CDR3: TGTGCCAGCTCCCCTGCAGGGGGGAACAATGAGCAGTTCTTC.

V is TRBV4-1 and J is TRBJ2-3; perhaps TRBD1 as D (5 bases). Deletions cut 1 base from V and 4 bases from J, with 12 bases between. This CDR3 has 15 amino acids. In germline, CDR1 is MGHRA, CDR2 YSYEKL. The chain's CDR3 is CASSQGGAGSDTQYF. The CDR3 nucleotides are TGCGCCAGCAGCCAAGGTGGGGCAGGCTCAGATACGCAGTATTTT.

This chain uses TRBV6-5 with TRBJ1-1, with 7 bases that match TRBD1. Germline V gene sequence: CDR1 MNHEY, CDR2 SVGAGI. The ends lost 7 bases at V and 10 bases at J; junction bases unmatched: 12. CDR3 length: 13 amino acids. The CDR3 here is CASTSTGRGGAFF. DNA for the CDR3: TGTGCCAGCACCTCGACAGGGCGAGGCGGAGCTTTCTTT.

The chain carries TRBV27 and TRBJ2-5, with D possibly TRBD2 on 6 matching bases. Trimming shortened V by 7 bases and J by 2 bases, and 11 bases separated the two germline ends. The CDR3 extends over 13 amino acids. Per the germline V gene, CDR1 is MNHEY and CDR2 is SMNVEV (reference sequence). Here the CDR3 DNA reads TGTGCCAGCAAGCCGGGACTGCAAGAGACCCAGTACTTC. Amino acids: CASKPGLQETQYF.

The chain combines TRBV5-6 with TRBJ2-6; 9 bases line up with TRBD1. Germline V CDR1 and CDR2: SGHDT, YYEEEE. V lost 4 bases to trimming and J lost 4 bases; unmatched junction nucleotides: 9. The CDR3 has 17 amino acids. The CDR3 nucleotides are TGTGCCAGCAGCGGGGGACAGGGATCAATAGGGGCCAACGTCCTGACTTTC. Translated: CASSGGQGSIGANVLTF.

The J gene is TRBJ2-7, the V gene TRBV4-1, with D possibly matching TRBD1 (5 bases). The CDR3 length is 16 residues. CDR1 is MGHRA and CDR2 is YSYEKL in the germline V gene. The ends were cut back, 0 bases at V and 0 bases at J, with 12 bases in the middle. The CDR3 DNA reads as TGCGCCAGCAGCCAAGACTTACAGGAATTCTCCTACGAGCAGTACTTC. As protein: CASSQDLQEFSYEQYF.

The genes are TRBV29-1 and TRBJ2-5, with 13 positions matching TRBD2. The CDR3 totals 15 residues. Trimming removed 4 bases from V and 3 bases from J; junction bases left unmatched: 5. In germline, CDR1 is SQVTM, CDR2 ANQGSEA. CDR3 loop: CSVVPGTSGEETQYF. The CDR3 coding sequence is TGCAGCGTTGTTCCCGGGACTAGCGGGGAAGAGACCCAGTACTTC.

The chain is built from TRBV7-9 and TRBJ2-7, with TRBD2 matching 9 bases. The CDR3 runs to 15 residues. Germline V lookup: CDR1 SEHNR, CDR2 FQNEAQ (reference sequence). V trimming: 3 bases; J trimming: 7 bases; junction bases outside the gene matches: 10. The CDR3 is CASSFGRGRAGEQYF. In nucleotides, the CDR3 is TGTGCCAGCAGCTTCGGGCGCGGGAGGGCCGGAGAGCAGTACTTC.

The chain is built from TRBV5-4 and TRBJ2-7; 9 bases match TRBD2. The V and J ends lost 0 bases and 3 bases, in that order; junction bases with no gene match: 7. The CDR3 is made up of 16 amino acids. CDR1 is SGHNT and CDR2 is YYREEE in the germline V gene (reference sequence). The CDR3, as DNA: TGTGCCAGCAGCTTGGGAGGGAGGCGGGGGGGCTACGAGCAGTACTTC. Translation gives CASSLGGRRGGYEQYF.

This rearrangement joins TRBV28 to TRBJ1-5; 8 bases agree with TRBD1. With 6 bases clipped from V and 0 bases from J, the junction kept 4 bases outside the gene matches. CDR1 and CDR2 from the germline V gene are MDHEN and SYDVKM. This CDR3 is 15 amino acids long. CDR3 coding DNA: TGTGCCAGCAGCTCGCAGGGGGCTAGCAATCAGCCCCAGCATTTT. This sequence encodes CASSSQGASNQPQHF.

The V call is TRBV29-1, the J call TRBJ2-1; 13 nucleotides agree with TRBD2. Losses at the gene ends were 7 bases for V and 7 bases for J; bases not matched to a gene: 10. CDR3 size: 15 residues. Germline V gives CDR1 SQVTM, CDR2 ANQGSEA. The CDR3 here is CSAGLAGVSVNEQFF. The CDR3 DNA reads as TGCAGCGCCGGACTAGCGGGAGTATCGGTAAATGAGCAGTTCTTC.

V is TRBV5-1 and J is TRBJ2-7; TRBD1 matches 9 bases. The CDR3 sequence is 13 residues long. V was clipped by 7 bases and J by 6 bases; unmatched bases: 8. The germline gives CDR1 SGHRS, CDR2 YFSETQ. CDR3 loop: CASRDREGIEQYF. In nucleotides, the CDR3 is TGCGCCAGCCGGGACAGGGAGGGCATCGAGCAGTACTTC.

This clone was observed a few times. This chain connects TRBV5-8 to TRBJ1-3; D is perhaps TRBD1 (5 bases). The CDR3 loop spans 15 amino acids. Germline V gives CDR1 SGHTS, CDR2 YDEGEE. V was trimmed by 1 base and J by 6 bases, leaving 14 bases between them. The CDR3 loop reads CASSLSWGRANTIYF. CDR3 DNA sequence: TGTGCCAGCAGCTTGTCGTGGGGGAGGGCAAACACCATATATTTT.

The chain combines TRBV28 with TRBJ1-5, with D possibly being TRBD1 (6 bases). The CDR3 is 14 amino acids. Germline V gene sequence: CDR1 MDHEN, CDR2 SYDVKM. V was shortened by 7 bases and J by 5 bases, with 15 bases between the two germline ends. The CDR3 is CASTPRGGDQPQHF. CDR3 nucleotides: TGTGCCAGCACCCCTAGGGGGGGTGATCAGCCCCAGCATTTT.

This clone was seen a few times. The chain carries TRBV7-9 and TRBJ1-1, with D tentatively TRBD1 (6 bases). Deletions cut 5 bases from V and 1 base from J, with 14 bases between. CDR1 and CDR2 (germline): SEHNR, FQNEAQ (reference sequence). The CDR3 length is 15 residues. For the CDR3, the DNA is TGTGCCAGCAGCATGACAGGAGGTCGGAACACTGAAGCTTTCTTT. Amino acids: CASSMTGGRNTEAFF.

CDR3 region: CSSLAGFLYNEQFF. In nucleotides, the CDR3 is TGCAGCTCCCTAGCGGGGTTTCTCTACAATGAGCAGTTCTTC. V usage is TRBV29-1 and J usage is TRBJ2-1; 9 positions match TRBD2. The V and J ends lost 8 bases and 3 bases, in that order; junction bases with no gene match: 8. CDR3 length: 14 residues. CDR1 is SQVTM, CDR2 ANQGSEA, per germline.

This chain links TRBV7-3 with TRBJ2-4; 10 nucleotides match TRBD1. V gave up 5 bases and J gave up 6 bases; unmatched junction bases: 7. The CDR3 loop spans 15 amino acids. Germline V gene sequence: CDR1 SGHTA, CDR2 FQGTGA. DNA of the CDR3: TGTGCCAGCAGCCGGGGGACAGGGGCCGGAAACATTCAGTACTTC. It specifies CASSRGTGAGNIQYF.

This chain connects TRBV28 to TRBJ1-2; D is possibly TRBD1 (6 bases). The V gene lost 5 bases and the J gene lost 2 bases, with 15 bases spanning the gap. The CDR3 sequence is 15 residues long. Germline V gene lookup returns CDR1 MDHEN and CDR2 SYDVKM. CDR3 residues: CASSASTGANYGYTF. The CDR3 DNA follows: TGTGCCAGCAGTGCCTCGACAGGTGCAAACTATGGCTACACCTTC.

This clone turned up a few times. The chain employs TRBV5-1 and TRBJ2-7, with D perhaps matching TRBD2 (6 bases). This CDR3 has 14 residues. Germline CDR1 and CDR2: SGHRS and YFSETQ. With 0 bases removed from V and 2 bases from J, the gap between germline ends came to 9 bases. The CDR3 is CASSLGDLAYEQYF. As DNA, the CDR3 is TGCGCCAGCAGCTTGGGGGACTTGGCCTACGAGCAGTACTTC.

The V gene is TRBV19, the J gene TRBJ2-2, with 8 bases matching TRBD1. J was trimmed by 1 base and V by 6 bases; bases with no gene match: 4. The germline V gene has CDR1 LNHDA and CDR2 SQIVND (reference sequence). This CDR3 contains 15 residues. The CDR3 coding sequence is TGTGCCAGTAGGATCGGACAGGGGAACACCGGGGAGCTGTTTTTT. Its protein product is CASRIGQGNTGELFF. Filled out from reference TRBV19 and TRBJ2-2, the complete variable domain reads DGGITQSPKYLFRKEGQNVTLSCEQNLNHDAMYWYRQDPGQGLRLIYYSQIVNDFQKGDIAEGYSVSREKKESFPLTVTSAQKNPTAFYLCASRIGQGNTGELFFGEGSRLTVL.

The V and J genes are TRBV5-6 and TRBJ2-2, with D possibly being TRBD1 (6 bases). The CDR3 has 15 amino acids. Trimming pared 0 bases from V and 4 bases from J, leaving 10 bases between. Germline assignment: CDR1 SGHDT and CDR2 YYEEEE. The CDR3 bases are TGTGCCAGCAGCTTGGGGGGGCTGGGCACCGGGGAGCTGTTTTTT. Its translation: CASSLGGLGTGELFF.